A selection of T cell receptor beta chains follows, all from one sample in a study of blood T cell repertoires in COVID-19. The data were produced by immunoSEQ multiplex PCR, yet TCRdb's version contains in-frame clones alone and is incomplete. The table has about 400,000 clones, over 85% seen once. Sample: PBMCs or T cells enriched from blood (not recorded which). These receptors originate from a woman younger than 45 who had recovered from COVID-19. Each CDR3 is given with its conserved first and last residue. Each record gives: CDR3 length, D gene, V gene, J gene, CDR3 protein, CDR3 DNA. The D gene is left open where the match is weak.

11,-,TRBV20-1,TRBJ2-3,CSVTSVDTQYF,TGCAGTGTGACTAGTGTGGATACGCAGTATTTT
15,TRBD2,TRBV27,TRBJ2-7,CASSLRGDPAYEQYF,TGTGCCAGCAGTTTACGGGGGGACCCCGCCTACGAGCAGTACTTC
11,-,TRBV25-1,TRBJ1-1,CASSGNGEAFF,TGTGCCAGCAGTGGAAACGGTGAAGCTTTCTTT
18,-,TRBV11-3,TRBJ2-2,CASSSPPPTGPNTGELFF,TGTGCCAGCAGCTCTCCCCCGCCGACAGGACCCAACACCGGGGAGCTGTTTTTT
16,-,TRBV7-2,TRBJ1-4,CASSRGGDYSNEKLFF,TGTGCCAGCAGCCGCGGAGGCGACTACTCTAATGAAAAACTGTTTTTT
14,-,TRBV6-2/TRBV6-3,TRBJ1-1,CASSYKGLKTEAFF,TGTGCCAGCAGTTACAAGGGGCTCAAGACTGAAGCTTTCTTT
15,TRBD2,TRBV15,TRBJ2-7,CATSREAGGGHEQYF,TGTGCCACCAGCAGAGAGGCGGGAGGTGGCCACGAGCAGTACTTC
15,TRBD2,TRBV20-1,TRBJ2-2,CSASLREGRAGELFF,TGCAGTGCTAGTTTGCGGGAGGGCCGGGCCGGGGAGCTGTTTTTT
14,TRBD1,TRBV28,TRBJ1-1,CASSRDRVNTEAFF,TGTGCCAGCAGCCGGGACAGGGTGAACACTGAAGCTTTCTTT
14,TRBD1,TRBV5-1,TRBJ1-1,CASSLIQGGTEAFF,TGCGCCAGCAGCTTGATACAGGGGGGTACTGAAGCTTTCTTT